A single sample is the source of the 14 T cell receptor beta chains below, sequenced in a study of Graves' ophthalmopathy and Graves' hyperthyroidism. Using RNA transcripts, the TCR beta CDR3 regions were amplified. HTBI primers were used in a first-round RT-PCR, which preceded a second-round multiplex PCR. TCRdb redid the calling of the multiplex PCR reads with MiXCR, one entry per CDR3 protein. The profile covers around 1,000,000 distinct CDR3 sequences, with approximately 35% appearing a single time and 8.5% to 14% taken by the ten largest. The sequenced sample consisted of peripheral blood or thyroid tissue (not recorded which). The origin of the receptors is an adult man with Graves' hyperthyroidism.

This chain uses TRBV7-9 with TRBJ2-5; either TRBD1 or TRBD2 may fit D (7 bases each). The tail of the sequence fits TRBJ2-7 better, so the J call may be wrong. Per germline, CDR1 SEHNR and CDR2 FQNEAQ (reference sequence). The CDR3 runs 18 residues. Written as DNA, the CDR3 is TGTGCCAGCAGCCAAGATGCGAGCAGGGCAGGGGGGGTTTACGAGCAGTACTTC. This codes for CASSQDASRAGGVYEQYF.

Only a few counts were recorded for this clonotype. The chain is built from TRBV12-3 or TRBV12-4 and TRBJ2-5; D ambiguous. The V gene lost 3 bases and the J gene lost 3 bases, with 11 bases spanning the gap. The CDR3 spans 14 residues. CDR3 coding DNA: TGTGCCAGCAGTTTCTTGCTCGAAAAAGAGACCCAGTACTTC. Encoded protein: CASSFLLEKETQYF.

This clonotype has just a few counts. This rearrangement joins TRBV5-1 to TRBJ2-2; TRBD1 matches 9 bases. The CDR3 runs to 16 residues. The germline CDR1 and CDR2 sequences are SGHRS and YFSETQ. Trimming removed 4 bases from V and 3 bases from J; junction bases left unmatched: 7. CDR3: CASSRTRTGDTGELFF. The CDR3 DNA reads TGCGCCAGCAGCAGGACGCGGACAGGGGACACCGGGGAGCTGTTTTTT. Variable domain in full (rest from reference TRBV5-1 and TRBJ2-2): KAGVTQTPRYLIKTRGQQVTLSCSPISGHRSVSWYQQTPGQGLQFLFEYFSETQRNKGNFPGRFSGRQFSNSRSEMNVSTLELGDSALYLCASSRTRTGDTGELFFGEGSRLTVL.

This clonotype was counted only a few times. This rearrangement joins TRBV6-1 to TRBJ2-7; 8 nucleotides line up with TRBD1. The germline CDR1 and CDR2 sequences are MNHNS and SASEGT. The length of the CDR3 is 15 residues. Trimming took 7 bases from V and 0 from J; bases not matched to a gene: 8. The CDR3 nucleotides are TGTGCCAGCACTGGGGACAGGCGATACTCCTACGAGCAGTACTTC. Protein: CASTGDRRYSYEQYF.

This clonotype was counted between two and nine times. The V gene is TRBV7-2, the J gene TRBJ2-6; 8 nucleotides line up with TRBD2. V trimming: 1 base; J trimming: 3 bases; junction bases outside the gene matches: 14. Germline assignment: CDR1 SGHTA and CDR2 FQGNSA. CDR3 length: 20 amino acids. CDR3 in DNA: TGTGCCAGCAGCTTAGAAAACAATAGCGGGAAATTTCTTGGGGCCAACGTCCTGACTTTC. Its translation: CASSLENNSGKFLGANVLTF.

This clonotype was detected many times. The chain is built from TRBV12-3 or TRBV12-4 and TRBJ2-7; D uncertain. V lost 4 bases, J lost 3 bases, and 10 bases lay in between. The CDR3 is 13 residues long. The CDR3 DNA is TGTGCCAGCAGTTCGGCGATCCGCTACGAGCAGTACTTC. Its protein is CASSSAIRYEQYF.

This clonotype came up a few times. V and J are TRBV7-9 and TRBJ2-7; D is unclear. CDR3 length equals 13 residues. V lost 11 bases, J lost 3 bases, and 17 bases lay in between. CDR1 is SEHNR and CDR2 is FQNEAQ in the germline V gene (reference sequence). Written as DNA, the CDR3 is TGTGCCGGCCTTGGGCCCCCGAGCTACGAGCAGTACTTC. It translates to CAGLGPPSYEQYF.

The V and J genes are TRBV6-2 or TRBV6-3 and TRBJ1-1; D is unclear. This CDR3 has 13 residues. Germline V gene sequence: CDR1 MNHEY, CDR2 SVGEGT. Trimming cost V 2 bases and J 7 bases, with 11 bases left between them. The CDR3 region is CASSYGHRGEAFF. CDR3 nucleotide sequence: TGTGCCAGCAGTTACGGCCATAGAGGTGAAGCTTTCTTT.

The chain uses TRBV9 and TRBJ2-7; 8 nucleotides match TRBD2. Germline values: CDR1 SGDLS, CDR2 YYNGEE. The CDR3 loop spans 16 amino acids. With V trimmed by 0 bases and J by 4 bases, 9 bases remained unmatched. The CDR3 nucleotides read TGTGCCAGCAGCGTAGGGGGAGCGGGAGAGGCGTACGAGCAGTACTTC. It codes for CASSVGGAGEAYEQYF.

The rearrangement links TRBV14 to TRBJ2-2; D not resolved. The V end lost 3 bases, the J end lost 10 bases, and 0 bases lay between the germline ends. CDR1 SGHDN and CDR2 FVKESK come from the germline V gene. CDR3 length: 9 amino acids. CDR3 sequence (DNA): TGTGCCAGCAGCCAGGAGCTGTTTTTT. The encoded protein is CASSQELFF.

This clonotype has more than one count but fewer than ten. The rearrangement joins TRBV12-3 or TRBV12-4 to TRBJ1-5; maybe TRBD1 (5 bases). This CDR3 is 15 amino acids long. The V end was cut by 3 bases, the J end by 2 bases, with 11 bases between. The CDR3 region is CASSFFGARNQPQHF. CDR3 in DNA: TGTGCCAGCAGTTTTTTCGGGGCGCGCAATCAGCCCCAGCATTTT.

This clonotype has at least ten counts. The chain couples TRBV7-9 to TRBJ2-7; D remains ambiguous. Germline CDR1 is SEHNR and CDR2 is FQNEAQ (reference sequence). This CDR3 spans 12 amino acids. Trimming left V 5 bases short and J 4 bases short, with 9 bases between. The CDR3 reads CASSEVAYEQYF. CDR3 sequence (DNA): TGTGCCAGCAGCGAAGTGGCGTACGAGCAGTACTTC.

V and J are TRBV14 and TRBJ1-3; no definite D call. In germline, CDR1 is SGHDN, CDR2 FVKESK. V gave up 5 bases and J gave up 4 bases, with 15 bases separating them. The CDR3 has 15 residues. In DNA form, the CDR3 reads TGTGCCAGCAGCACCGTCGGAGGGCCAGGAAACACCATATATTTT. Its protein product is CASSTVGGPGNTIYF.

The rearrangement uses TRBV19 and TRBJ2-7; the D is unclear. Germline values: CDR1 LNHDA, CDR2 SQIVND (reference sequence). The CDR3 consists of 12 residues. Trimming removed 7 bases at V and 5 bases at J, with 12 bases between. The CDR3 nucleotides read TGTGCCAGTATGTCCACATGGAACGAGCAGTACTTC. Its translation: CASMSTWNEQYF.